This passage covers 6 T cell receptor beta chains from one sample sequenced in a study of blood T cell repertoires in COVID-19. Sequencing was performed with immunoSEQ multiplex PCR; in TCRdb, only in-frame clones are kept and a portion is missing. The sample lists 200,000 to 250,000 clones, approximately 78% seen once, with about 3.2% in the top ten. Sample: peripheral blood. These receptors all come from a woman under 30 with acute or convalescent COVID-19.

This rearrangement joins TRBV9 to TRBJ1-1; D is undetermined. V was cut by 1 base and J by 3 bases, with 16 bases left in between. This CDR3 is built from 16 residues. Germline V gene data show CDR1 as SGDLS and CDR2 as YYNGEE. The CDR3: CASSVPDVGEDTEAFF. The CDR3 DNA reads TGTGCCAGCAGCGTACCCGACGTTGGGGAGGACACTGAAGCTTTCTTT.

The V call is TRBV3-1 (or the pseudogene TRBV3-2), the J call TRBJ2-1, with TRBD2 matching 13 bases. The germline CDR1 and CDR2 sequences are LGHDT and YNNKEL (reference sequence). V lost 4 bases, J lost 11 bases, and 8 bases stayed unmatched. CDR3 size: 15 residues. CDR3 loop: CASSLGLAGAMKQFF. DNA for the CDR3: TGTGCCAGCAGCCTAGGACTAGCGGGAGCCATGAAGCAGTTCTTC.

The chain joins TRBV28 to TRBJ2-3, with a weak D call TRBD2 (5 bases). The V end lost 6 bases, the J end lost 2 bases, and 21 bases lay between the germline ends. The CDR3 covers 17 residues. The V gene's germline CDR1 is MDHEN and CDR2 SYDVKM. In DNA form, the CDR3 reads TGTGCCAGCAGACTCGGTCCCGGACTGCGCCTCACAGATACGCAGTATTTT. Amino acid sequence: CASRLGPGLRLTDTQYF.

This chain links TRBV9 with TRBJ2-7; 11 positions match TRBD2. This CDR3 has 17 residues. Germline V lookup: CDR1 SGDLS, CDR2 YYNGEE. V was pared by 0 bases and J by 3 bases, with 8 bases of the junction left unmatched. CDR3 amino acids: CASSVATGTSGNYEQYF. The CDR3, as DNA: TGTGCCAGCAGCGTAGCTACAGGGACTAGCGGAAACTACGAGCAGTACTTC.

The chain recombines TRBV28 with TRBJ2-7, with D unresolved. The CDR3 spans 11 residues. Germline V lookup: CDR1 MDHEN, CDR2 SYDVKM. Trimming took off 4 bases at V and 3 bases at J, with 4 bases between the two ends. This chain's CDR3 is CASSYSYEQYF. CDR3 nucleotide sequence: TGTGCCAGCAGTTACAGCTACGAGCAGTACTTC.

This clone occurred once. The chain employs TRBV13 and TRBJ2-3, with 10 bases aligning to TRBD2. Germline CDR1 PRHDT, CDR2 FYEKMQ (reference sequence). The CDR3 sequence is 18 residues long. J gave up 3 bases and V 5 bases, and 14 bases lay outside the gene matches. The CDR3 loop reads CASSLWLWQAGGTDTQYF. The CDR3 DNA sequence: TGTGCCAGCAGCCTTTGGCTATGGCAAGCGGGAGGGACAGATACGCAGTATTTT.